This passage covers 15 T cell receptor beta chains from one sample sequenced in a study of cytomegalovirus exposure and HLA in healthy donors. Primers for the PCR totalled 60 Vbeta and 13 Jbeta. Repertoires were generated with immunoSEQ multiplex PCR, while TCRdb's copy carries only in-frame clones and drops some. There are 100,000 to 150,000 clones in the sample; about 85% occur only once, and roughly 1.8% lies in the top ten. Source material: PBMCs. These receptors were collected from a boy younger than 18 in good health and CMV-seronegative.

The chain carries TRBV7-9 and TRBJ1-5, with D unclear. This CDR3 has 17 amino acids. Germline V gene lookup returns CDR1 SEHNR and CDR2 FQNEAQ (reference sequence). Trimming left V 0 bases short and J 0 bases short, with 12 bases between. CDR3 nucleotide sequence: TGTGCCAGCAGCTTAGCGCTAGGTACCGATAGCAATCAGCCCCAGCATTTT. It codes for CASSLALGTDSNQPQHF.

In DNA form, the CDR3 reads TGTGCCAGCAGCTTAGTTGCGGGAAACTACGAGCAGTACTTC. This codes for CASSLVAGNYEQYF. The V and J genes are TRBV7-9 and TRBJ2-7; D might be TRBD2 (6 bases). The CDR3 totals 14 residues. Per the germline V gene, CDR1 is SEHNR and CDR2 is FQNEAQ (reference sequence). V was cut by 1 base and J by 3 bases, with 10 bases left in between.

The chain combines TRBV19 with TRBJ2-7, with 10 bases fitting TRBD2. Looked up from germline, CDR1 is LNHDA and CDR2 is SQIVND (reference sequence). This CDR3 comprises 17 residues. V was clipped by 1 base and J by 6 bases; unmatched bases: 12. CDR3 in amino acids: CASSIALLSGRAREQYF. CDR3 coding DNA: TGTGCCAGTAGTATAGCGCTATTGAGCGGGAGGGCCCGCGAGCAGTACTTC.

This chain uses TRBV5-1 with TRBJ2-3; 7 bases are shared with TRBD2. There are 15 residues in the CDR3. Germline CDR1 is SGHRS and CDR2 is YFSETQ. Trimming removed 7 bases from V and 4 bases from J; junction bases left unmatched: 12. The CDR3 coding sequence is TGCGCCAGCGAGCCGCACGGGGGGATCTCAGATACGCAGTATTTT. Amino acids: CASEPHGGISDTQYF.

This chain links TRBV2 with TRBJ1-2, with D tentatively TRBD1 (5 bases). Germline-derived CDR1 and CDR2 are SNHLY and FYNNEI. This CDR3 has 15 amino acids. V lost 0 bases and J lost 7, with 15 bases in between. The CDR3 region has the DNA TGTGCCAGCAGTGAAGCGCTTCGGCAGGGTGGTGGCTACACCTTC. It encodes CASSEALRQGGGYTF. Supplemented by reference TRBV2 and TRBJ1-2, the full variable domain reads EPEVTQTPSHQVTQMGQEVILRCVPISNHLYFYWYRQILGQKVEFLVSFYNNEISEKSEIFDDQFSVERPDGSNFTLKIRSTKLEDSAMYFCASSEALRQGGGYTFGSGTRLTVV.

The chain uses TRBV5-1 and TRBJ2-1, with TRBD2 identical over 9 bases. Germline loops: CDR1 SGHRS, CDR2 YFSETQ. This CDR3 is 17 amino acids long. The J segment lost 12 bases and the V segment lost 5 bases, leaving 21 bases of the junction unmatched. CDR3 sequence reads: CASRIGTVAGDIVGQFF. DNA for the CDR3: TGCGCCAGCAGGATTGGTACGGTAGCGGGGGACATAGTGGGGCAGTTCTTC.

This clone was recorded only once. The chain links TRBV2 to TRBJ1-5, with D possibly being TRBD1 (5 bases). The germline V gene encodes CDR1 SNHLY and CDR2 FYNNEI. Trimming pared 6 bases from V and 5 bases from J, leaving 17 bases between. The CDR3 is 15 amino acids. CDR3 nucleotides: TGTGCCAGCAGCCTAGGACACTCACGAGATCAGCCCCAGCATTTT. Translation gives CASSLGHSRDQPQHF.

The chain combines TRBV5-1 with TRBJ1-1; maybe TRBD1 (5 bases). The CDR3 runs to 14 residues. The V gene lost 0 bases and the J gene lost 7 bases, with 13 bases spanning the gap. Looked up from germline, CDR1 is SGHRS and CDR2 is YFSETQ. The CDR3 sequence is CASSLGPTAVEAFF. In DNA, the CDR3 is TGCGCCAGCAGCTTGGGACCGACAGCAGTTGAAGCTTTCTTT.

In its sample, this clone was seen once. The chain uses TRBV27 and TRBJ2-7, with D possibly matching TRBD1 (6 bases). Trimming pared 2 bases from V and 13 bases from J, leaving 18 bases between. The CDR3 is 13 amino acids. The germline gives CDR1 MNHEY, CDR2 SMNVEV (reference sequence). CDR3 DNA sequence: TGTGCCAGCAGTTTACCAGGGGCACCAAGCCCCTACTTC. Translated, it gives CASSLPGAPSPYF.

The chain employs TRBV9 and TRBJ2-5; D is ambiguous. The CDR3 is 12 residues long. Germline CDR1 reads SGDLS; CDR2 reads YYNGEE. Deletions cut 4 bases from V and 0 bases from J, with 4 bases between. DNA of the CDR3: TGTGCCAGCAGCCCGGACCAAGAGACCCAGTACTTC. Residues: CASSPDQETQYF.

The V gene is TRBV23-1, the J gene TRBJ2-7; 7 bases align to TRBD2. TRBV23-1 is classed as an ORF, of uncertain function. The ends lost 7 bases at V and 6 bases at J; junction bases unmatched: 3. This CDR3 comprises 11 residues. CDR3 loop: CASTGGVEQYF. In DNA, the CDR3 is TGCGCCAGCACTGGGGGGGTCGAGCAGTACTTC.

CDR3 in DNA: TGTGCCAGCAGCTTATGGCCGGAGTTCCGGCTAGCGGGATCCGGGGAGCTGTTTTTT. Its protein is CASSLWPEFRLAGSGELFF. The chain carries TRBV7-6 and TRBJ2-2; 9 bases are shared with TRBD2. This CDR3 comprises 19 residues. Germline assignment: CDR1 SGHVS and CDR2 FNYEAQ. J lost 6 bases, V lost 2 bases, and 16 bases had no gene match.

CDR3 in DNA: TGTGCCAGCATGTGGTCGGGGGTTGTAAACACCATATATTTT. This encodes CASMWSGVVNTIYF. V is TRBV13 and J is TRBJ1-3; perhaps TRBD1 as D (5 bases). The ends were cut back, 7 bases at V and 6 bases at J, with 16 bases in the middle. This CDR3 is 14 amino acids long. The germline gives CDR1 PRHDT, CDR2 FYEKMQ (reference sequence).

This clone has just one count. The genes are TRBV19 and TRBJ2-7, with D possibly matching TRBD1 (6 bases). This CDR3 is built from 12 residues. CDR1 and CDR2 from the germline V gene are LNHDA and SQIVND (reference sequence). Deletions cut 10 bases from V and 2 bases from J, with 12 bases between. The CDR3 sequence is CATQDSTYEQYF. CDR3 DNA: TGTGCCACCCAGGACAGCACCTACGAGCAGTACTTC. The complete variable domain, with remaining parts taken from reference TRBV19 and TRBJ2-7, reads DGGITQSPKYLFRKEGQNVTLSCEQNLNHDAMYWYRQDPGQGLRLIYYSQIVNDFQKGDIAEGYSVSREKKESFPLTVTSAQKNPTAFYLCATQDSTYEQYFGPGTRLTVT.

V usage is TRBV19 and J usage is TRBJ1-1; D gene unclear. CDR3 length equals 14 residues. The ends were cut back, 5 bases at V and 1 base at J, with 11 bases in the middle. From germline, CDR1 is LNHDA and CDR2 SQIVND (reference sequence). CDR3 in DNA: TGTGCCAGTAGTTCCACCCGGGGGAACACTGAAGCTTTCTTT. Translating it yields CASSSTRGNTEAFF.